These 22 T cell receptor beta chains were sequenced from one sample in a study of CD8 T cells in Susac syndrome. RNA totalling about 0.5 to 1 ug underwent reverse transcription with random hexamers. TCRdb re-analysed the immunoSEQ multiplex PCR reads in MiXCR, keeping a single row per CDR3 protein. Of more than 20,000 distinct CDR3 sequences listed, about 92% are singletons. Input material: CD8+ T cells from PBMCs. These receptors originate from a human donor in good health.

This chain links TRBV3-1 with TRBJ1-6; TRBD1 aligns across 12 bases. Germline-derived CDR1 and CDR2 are LGHDT and YNNKEL (reference sequence). This CDR3 region has 16 residues. V dropped 7 bases and J dropped 3; count of bases not matched to a gene: 4. The CDR3 spells CASKGDRGLYNSPLHF. The CDR3 bases are TGTGCCAGCAAGGGGGACAGGGGGCTCTATAATTCACCCCTCCACTTT.

This sequence joins TRBV2 and TRBJ2-3; 7 bases line up with TRBD1. Germline loops: CDR1 SNHLY, CDR2 FYNNEI. The CDR3 totals 12 residues. V was pared by 6 bases and J by 5 bases, with 2 bases of the junction left unmatched. The chain's CDR3 is CASRGTVDTQYF. The CDR3 coding sequence is TGTGCCAGCAGGGGGACAGTAGATACGCAGTATTTT. The full variable domain, in which reference TRBV2 and TRBJ2-3 provide the parts outside the CDR3, is EPEVTQTPSHQVTQMGQEVILRCVPISNHLYFYWYRQILGQKVEFLVSFYNNEISEKSEIFDDQFSVERPDGSNFTLKIRSTKLEDSAMYFCASRGTVDTQYFGPGTRLTVL.

This sequence joins TRBV27 and TRBJ2-7; either TRBD1 or TRBD2 may fit D (5 bases each). Germline CDR1 MNHEY, CDR2 SMNVEV (reference sequence). V dropped 4 bases and J dropped 2 bases, with 9 bases sitting between them. This CDR3 spans 13 amino acids. The CDR3 spells CASSSGATYEQYF. The CDR3, as DNA: TGTGCCAGCAGTTCCGGGGCAACCTACGAGCAGTACTTC.

The genes are TRBV6-1 and TRBJ2-2; D might be TRBD1 (6 bases). This CDR3 comprises 16 residues. Trimming shortened V by 4 bases and J by 6 bases, and 18 bases separated the two germline ends. The germline V gene has CDR1 MNHNS and CDR2 SASEGT. The CDR3 spells CASSAGQSHFPGELFF. The CDR3 DNA sequence: TGTGCCAGCAGTGCGGGACAAAGTCATTTCCCCGGGGAGCTGTTTTTT.

The chain links TRBV7-2 to TRBJ1-2; a weak D match, TRBD1 (5 bases). The V end was cut by 1 base, the J end by 8 bases, with 14 bases between. The CDR3 covers 14 residues. The germline V gene encodes CDR1 SGHTA and CDR2 FQGNSA. CDR3 protein: CASSLEQDWMGYTF. In DNA form, the CDR3 reads TGTGCCAGCAGCTTAGAACAGGACTGGATGGGCTACACCTTC.

This clonotype was seen only once. V and J are TRBV4-3 and TRBJ2-2; D ambiguous. From germline, CDR1 is LGHNA and CDR2 YSLEER. The CDR3 extends over 15 amino acids. V was pared by 4 bases and J by 6 bases, with 15 bases between. CDR3 amino acids: CASSPSFRLSGELFF. The DNA for the CDR3 is TGCGCCAGCAGCCCCTCCTTTCGGCTCTCCGGGGAGCTGTTTTTT.

The V gene is TRBV4-3, the J gene TRBJ2-1; unclear D gene. The CDR3 is made up of 16 amino acids. Germline values: CDR1 LGHNA, CDR2 YSLEER. Trimming pared 0 bases from V and 5 bases from J, leaving 14 bases between. The CDR3 region has the DNA TGCGCCAGCAGCCAAGAGACCTTATCCACCGACAATGAGCAGTTCTTC. Its protein product is CASSQETLSTDNEQFF.

The V gene is TRBV20-1, the J gene TRBJ1-5, with a weak D call TRBD1 (5 bases). V shed 5 bases and J shed 0 bases, with 20 bases lying between them. Germline V CDR1 and CDR2: DFQATT, SNEGSKA (reference sequence). The CDR3 runs to 17 residues. CDR3: CSALDTEEAYSNQPQHF. Written as DNA, the CDR3 is TGCAGTGCTTTGGACACCGAAGAAGCATATAGCAATCAGCCCCAGCATTTT.

The chain links TRBV12-3 or TRBV12-4 to TRBJ2-1; 8 nucleotides match TRBD2. The trim removed 3 bases at V and 7 bases at J, leaving 5 bases unmatched. The CDR3 has 14 amino acids. CDR3 residues: CASSLGGGYNEQFF. The CDR3 DNA is TGTGCCAGCAGTTTGGGCGGGGGGTATAATGAGCAGTTCTTC.

The genes are TRBV5-1 and TRBJ2-3, with a tentative D call TRBD1 (5 bases). Germline CDR1 SGHRS, CDR2 YFSETQ. This CDR3 region has 14 residues. Trimming stripped 4 bases from V and 2 bases from J, with 11 bases between. In DNA form, the CDR3 reads TGCGCCAGCAGCCCGACAGATTCCACAGATACGCAGTATTTT. It yields the protein CASSPTDSTDTQYF.

The sample holds a few counts of this clonotype. This chain uses TRBV20-1 with TRBJ2-7; unclear D gene. CDR3 length equals 13 residues. From germline, CDR1 is DFQATT and CDR2 SNEGSKA (reference sequence). The V end was cut by 1 base, the J end by 1 base, with 8 bases between. The CDR3 here is CSARGGGSYEQYF. The DNA for the CDR3 is TGCAGTGCTAGAGGGGGTGGTTCCTACGAGCAGTACTTC.

The V call is TRBV6-1, the J call TRBJ1-4, with D hard to call. V was shortened by 5 bases and J by 4 bases, with 11 bases between the two germline ends. The CDR3 has 14 residues. CDR1 and CDR2 from the germline V gene are MNHNS and SASEGT. CDR3 bases: TGTGCCAGCAGTCCCCCAGGAGATAATGAAAAACTGTTTTTT. Translating it yields CASSPPGDNEKLFF.

This chain connects TRBV6-5 to TRBJ1-4; D is unresolved. Trimming took 0 bases from V and 11 from J, leaving 10 bases between them. This CDR3 has 13 amino acids. CDR1 is MNHEY and CDR2 is SVGAGI in the germline V gene. DNA for the CDR3: TGTGCCAGCAGTTACTCGGAGGAATCGAAACTGTTTTTT. As protein: CASSYSEESKLFF.

The chain recombines TRBV20-1 with TRBJ2-1; D remains ambiguous. This CDR3 region has 15 residues. Trimming removed 2 bases at V and 3 bases at J, with 14 bases between. Germline-derived CDR1 and CDR2 are DFQATT and SNEGSKA (reference sequence). CDR3 nucleotide sequence: TGCAGTGCTAGATCCCTAATGGGTGGCTACAATGAGCAGTTCTTC. Its translation is CSARSLMGGYNEQFF.

The chain recombines TRBV2 with TRBJ2-2, with D maybe TRBD1 (5 bases). This CDR3 is built from 18 residues. Germline V gives CDR1 SNHLY, CDR2 FYNNEI. The V end lost 0 bases, the J end lost 0 bases, and 14 bases lay between the germline ends. CDR3 coding DNA: TGTGCCAGCAGTGAAGCGCTGGGGATAGGGGCGAACACCGGGGAGCTGTTTTTT. Its translation: CASSEALGIGANTGELFF.

The chain uses TRBV6-6 and TRBJ1-1, with D unclear. The CDR3 spans 13 residues. V lost 1 base and J lost 2, with 5 bases in between. Germline-derived CDR1 and CDR2 are MNHNY and SVGAGI (reference sequence). CDR3 nucleotides: TGTGCCAGCAGTTACTTAAGAAACACTGAAGCTTTCTTT. This translates into CASSYLRNTEAFF.

V gene TRBV5-5 combines with J gene TRBJ1-2, with D tentatively TRBD1 (5 bases). This CDR3 has 14 amino acids. The germline V gene has CDR1 SGHKS and CDR2 YYEKEE (reference sequence). V gave up 2 bases and J gave up 6 bases, with 14 bases separating them. As DNA, the CDR3 is TGTGCCAGCAGCTTCGGAGACAGACGCAATGGCTACACCTTC. Translating gives CASSFGDRRNGYTF. The whole variable domain, remainder taken from reference TRBV5-5 and TRBJ1-2, is DAGVTQSPTHLIKTRGQQVTLRCSPISGHKSVSWYQQVLGQGPQFIFQYYEKEERGRGNFPDRFSARQFPNYSSELNVNALLLGDSALYLCASSFGDRRNGYTFGSGTRLTVV.

The rearrangement links TRBV19 to TRBJ1-1; 8 bases line up with TRBD1. The CDR3 runs 13 residues. Germline CDR1 reads LNHDA; CDR2 reads SQIVND (reference sequence). The junction had 7 bases not matched to a gene; V was cut back by 2 bases and J by 11 bases. CDR3 sequence (DNA): TGTGCCAGTAGTATAACCGGGACAGGAGATGCTTTCTTT. Translation: CASSITGTGDAFF.

The V and J genes are TRBV11-2 and TRBJ2-7; 7 bases match TRBD1. Germline V gene lookup returns CDR1 SGHAT and CDR2 FQNNGV. This CDR3 is built from 15 residues. J gave up 5 bases and V 0 bases, and 7 bases lay outside the gene matches. The CDR3 is CASSLDATGMDEQYF. The CDR3 DNA is TGTGCCAGCAGCTTAGACGCGACAGGGATGGACGAGCAGTACTTC.

The chain combines TRBV5-6 with TRBJ1-1; TRBD1 aligns across 8 bases. V was clipped by 4 bases and J by 1 base; unmatched bases: 6. Germline CDR1 is SGHDT and CDR2 is YYEEEE. The CDR3 has 15 residues. CDR3 in amino acids: CASSPQGAGNTEAFF. In DNA form, the CDR3 reads TGTGCCAGCAGCCCCCAGGGGGCCGGGAACACTGAAGCTTTCTTT.

The genes are TRBV5-1 and TRBJ2-7, with D possibly matching TRBD2 (6 bases). Trimming cost V 0 bases and J 3 bases, with 7 bases left between them. The CDR3 is 13 residues long. The germline CDR1 and CDR2 sequences are SGHRS and YFSETQ. CDR3 sequence (DNA): TGCGCCAGCAGCTTGGGGGGGGACTACGAGCAGTACTTC. Protein product: CASSLGGDYEQYF.

The chain combines TRBV12-3 or TRBV12-4 with TRBJ2-1; D is possibly TRBD1 (6 bases). Trimming removed 6 bases from V and 7 bases from J, with 19 bases in between. CDR3 length: 15 amino acids. CDR3 coding DNA: TGTGCCAGCAGCTCCCCCTTACAGGGTGGGAATGAGCAGTTCTTC. The encoded protein is CASSSPLQGGNEQFF.